The source of this T cell receptor beta chain is a study of cytomegalovirus exposure and HLA in healthy donors. Study-level findings and limits: Indistinguishable V segments such as TRBV6-2 and TRBV6-3 were excluded. Productive status was seen about 87% or about 30% of the time for most TCR beta V segments in an earlier analysis.

Both 60 Vbeta primers and 13 Jbeta primers went into the PCR. The table came from immunoSEQ multiplex PCR; TCRdb's copy has only in-frame clones and leaves some out. The table lists some 160,000 clones, 76% of them singletons. On this clone itself: Its antigen is as yet unknown.

There are 15 residues in the CDR3. Losses at the gene ends were 6 bases for V and 4 bases for J; bases not matched to a gene: 6. Germline CDR1 ENHRY, CDR2 SYGVKD. This chain uses TRBV10-3 with TRBJ2-3, with 11 bases aligning to TRBD2. Sequences were obtained from PBMCs. The TCR originated in a woman aged 40 to 50 in good health and CMV-seronegative. The CDR3 bases are TGTGCCATCAGGGAACTAGCGGGGGTCGCAGATACGCAGTATTTT. Protein product: CAIRELAGVADTQYF.